A single sample gave rise to the 27 T cell receptor beta chains below, sequenced in a study of blood T cell repertoires in COVID-19. TCRdb's table, derived via immunoSEQ multiplex PCR, lists solely in-frame clones and lacks some. Of approximately 240,000 clones detected, around 80% appear once; the ten largest clones hold roughly 4.2%. Material for sequencing was peripheral blood. All receptors come from a woman aged 40 to 55 with active or convalescent COVID-19.

The rearrangement uses TRBV2 and TRBJ2-7; weak D call: TRBD2 (6 bases). The germline V gene encodes CDR1 SNHLY and CDR2 FYNNEI. Between the trimmed V and J ends, which lost 3 bases and 12 bases, there was a span of 21 bases. There are 14 residues in the CDR3. DNA for the CDR3: TGTGCCAGCAGTGAGGAGGGATCTTTAGGGTGGCGGTACTTC. Translating gives CASSEEGSLGWRYF.

V is TRBV18 and J is TRBJ1-3; possibly TRBD1 for D (5 bases). Trimming removed 3 bases at V and 1 base at J, with 10 bases between. The CDR3 sequence is 15 residues long. Germline loops: CDR1 KGHSH, CDR2 LQKENI. The CDR3 loop reads CASSPRGLSGNTIYF. CDR3 sequence (DNA): TGTGCCAGCTCACCCCGGGGGTTATCTGGAAACACCATATATTTT.

The chain is built from TRBV6-5 and TRBJ2-7, with 14 bases fitting TRBD2. This CDR3 has 15 residues. V was clipped by 6 bases and J by 6 bases; unmatched bases: 7. Per the germline V gene, CDR1 is MNHEY and CDR2 is SVGAGI. The CDR3 DNA reads TGTGCCAGCAGACGAGGGACTAGCGGGGGTTTCGAGCAGTACGTC. Translating it yields CASRRGTSGGFEQYV.

The sample holds a few counts of this clone. The gene calls are TRBV2 and TRBJ2-7; D might be TRBD2 (6 bases). The CDR3 runs to 14 residues. V lost 4 bases and J lost 2, with 12 bases in between. Germline values: CDR1 SNHLY, CDR2 FYNNEI. CDR3 bases: TGTGCCAGCAGTGGGAGGAGGGGCCCCTACGAGCAGTACTTC. This translates into CASSGRRGPYEQYF.

This chain joins TRBV30 and TRBJ1-2; 7 bases fit TRBD1. The CDR3 spans 13 residues. The V gene's germline CDR1 is GTSNPN and CDR2 SVGIG (reference sequence). V trimming: 1 base; J trimming: 8 bases; junction bases outside the gene matches: 7. The CDR3 DNA is TGTGCCTGGAGTGCTGGGAACAGGGGCGGCTACACCTTC. Translating gives CAWSAGNRGGYTF.

The genes are TRBV6-1 and TRBJ1-6; possibly TRBD1 for D (5 bases). Trimming cost V 3 bases and J 14 bases, with 23 bases left between them. Germline V gives CDR1 MNHNS, CDR2 SASEGT. This CDR3 comprises 16 residues. The CDR3 here is CASSEPRGAAGEALHF. The CDR3 DNA sequence: TGTGCCAGCAGTGAGCCCCGAGGGGCAGCGGGTGAAGCCCTCCACTTT.

The chain links TRBV4-1 to TRBJ1-1, with D possibly TRBD1 on 5 matching bases. Deletions cut 4 bases from V and 4 bases from J, with 13 bases between. Germline lookup yields CDR1 MGHRA and CDR2 YSYEKL. The CDR3 length is 14 residues. CDR3 residues: CASSPLRRVTEAFF. In nucleotides, the CDR3 is TGCGCCAGCAGCCCCCTCCGCAGGGTCACTGAAGCTTTCTTT.

This clone turned up a few times. The rearrangement links TRBV29-1 to TRBJ1-3, with 11 positions matching TRBD1. Germline V gene lookup returns CDR1 SQVTM and CDR2 ANQGSEA. The CDR3 spans 13 residues. Germline trimming cut 7 bases from V and 4 bases from J; bases unmatched to any gene: 3. CDR3: CSAGTGGGNTIYF. CDR3 bases: TGCAGCGCCGGGACAGGGGGGGGAAACACCATATATTTT.

Written as DNA, the CDR3 is TGTGCCAGCAGCTTGACAGGGGGCCCTCCTATTACAGATGGCTACACCTTC. Amino acid sequence: CASSLTGGPPITDGYTF. This rearrangement joins TRBV7-4 to TRBJ1-2, with 10 bases lining up with TRBD1. With V trimmed by 3 bases and J by 6 bases, 13 bases remained unmatched. Germline loops: CDR1 SGHVT, CDR2 SQSDAQ. The CDR3 totals 17 residues. The variable domain in full, with the rest retrieved from reference TRBV7-4 and TRBJ1-2, is GAGVSQSPRYKVAKRGRDVALRCDSISGHVTLYWYRQTLGQGSEVLTYSQSDAQRDKSGRPSGRFSAERPERSVSTLKIQRTEQGDSAVYLCASSLTGGPPITDGYTFGSGTRLTVV.

The chain employs TRBV7-3 and TRBJ2-3, with 7 bases matching TRBD1. The CDR3 sequence is 16 residues long. Germline lookup yields CDR1 SGHTA and CDR2 FQGTGA. With 6 bases clipped from V and 6 bases from J, the junction kept 15 bases outside the gene matches. CDR3 in amino acids: CASSPFKGAFTDTQYF. CDR3 nucleotide sequence: TGTGCCAGCAGTCCATTCAAGGGGGCCTTCACGGATACGCAGTATTTT.

The CDR3 loop reads CASSYGAEAYEQYV. In nucleotides, the CDR3 is TGTGCCAGCAGTTACGGGGCAGAAGCCTACGAGCAGTACGTC. The V and J genes are TRBV6-2 or TRBV6-3 and TRBJ2-7; a weak D match, TRBD1 (5 bases). V lost 2 bases, J lost 2 bases, and 10 bases lay in between. This CDR3 is 14 amino acids long. Germline V lookup: CDR1 MNHEY, CDR2 SVGEGT.

The chain combines TRBV7-3 with TRBJ1-2; no firm D call. Per germline, CDR1 SGHTA and CDR2 FQGTGA. The CDR3 is 15 amino acids. V was cut by 5 bases and J by 8 bases, with 21 bases left in between. DNA of the CDR3: TGTGCCAGCAGCCCATTTGGGAGCGGAGATAGAGGCTACACCTTC. Translating gives CASSPFGSGDRGYTF. Full variable domain (rest looked up from reference TRBV7-3 and TRBJ1-2): GAGVSQTPSNKVTEKGKYVELRCDPISGHTALYWYRQSLGQGPEFLIYFQGTGAADDSGLPNDRFFAVRPEGSVSTLKIQRTERGDSAVYLCASSPFGSGDRGYTFGSGTRLTVV.

The gene calls are TRBV19 and TRBJ1-4; D perhaps matches TRBD1 (5 bases). The germline CDR1 and CDR2 sequences are LNHDA and SQIVND (reference sequence). The CDR3 runs 14 residues. The V gene lost 6 bases and the J gene lost 7 bases, with 15 bases spanning the gap. CDR3 protein: CASRFSHGGEKLFF. The CDR3 DNA reads TGTGCCAGTAGGTTCAGCCACGGGGGTGAAAAACTGTTTTTT.

This clone appeared a few times. The V call is TRBV2, the J call TRBJ1-5; perhaps TRBD1 as D (5 bases). With 4 bases removed from V and 3 bases from J, the gap between germline ends came to 16 bases. CDR3 length: 16 amino acids. Per the germline V gene, CDR1 is SNHLY and CDR2 is FYNNEI. CDR3 bases: TGTGCCAGCAGTGGTGGGGCAGGAGCCTACAATCAGCCCCAGCATTTT. Its protein product is CASSGGAGAYNQPQHF. Supplemented by reference TRBV2 and TRBJ1-5, the full variable domain reads EPEVTQTPSHQVTQMGQEVILRCVPISNHLYFYWYRQILGQKVEFLVSFYNNEISEKSEIFDDQFSVERPDGSNFTLKIRSTKLEDSAMYFCASSGGAGAYNQPQHFGDGTRLSIL.

The genes are TRBV7-3 and TRBJ1-1; unclear D gene. This CDR3 is 15 amino acids long. Trimming removed 1 base from V and 0 bases from J, with 9 bases in between. The germline CDR1 and CDR2 sequences are SGHTA and FQGTGA. The DNA of the CDR3 is TGTGCCAGCAGCTTAATCCACATCGTGAACACTGAAGCTTTCTTT. Translation: CASSLIHIVNTEAFF.

The chain uses TRBV11-2 and TRBJ2-5; D gene uncertain. CDR1 and CDR2 (germline): SGHAT, FQNNGV. Deletions cut 5 bases from V and 4 bases from J, with 8 bases between. The CDR3 covers 12 residues. The CDR3 sequence: CASSMSGETQYF. Here the CDR3 DNA reads TGTGCCAGCAGCATGTCAGGAGAGACCCAGTACTTC.

V gene TRBV12-3 or TRBV12-4 combines with J gene TRBJ1-4; D is unresolved. V gave up 2 bases and J gave up 5 bases, with 6 bases separating them. The CDR3 extends over 13 amino acids. CDR3 protein: CASSLRLNEKLFF. DNA of the CDR3: TGTGCCAGCAGTTTAAGACTGAATGAAAAACTGTTTTTT.

The V and J genes are TRBV19 and TRBJ2-1; D call uncertain. This CDR3 contains 12 residues. CDR1 and CDR2 (germline): LNHDA, SQIVND (reference sequence). The V gene lost 3 bases and the J gene lost 8 bases, with 8 bases spanning the gap. The CDR3 loop reads CASSMRYHEQFF. The CDR3 region has the DNA TGTGCCAGTAGTATGAGGTACCATGAGCAGTTCTTC.

V is TRBV5-4 and J is TRBJ2-1; a possible D gene is TRBD1 (5 bases). The CDR3 consists of 13 residues. The germline gives CDR1 SGHNT, CDR2 YYREEE (reference sequence). Trimming pared 3 bases from V and 10 bases from J, leaving 14 bases between. In DNA, the CDR3 is TGTGCCAGCAGCTCGCCCGTCAACAGGGAGCAGTTCTTC. Amino acid sequence: CASSSPVNREQFF.

The chain carries TRBV28 and TRBJ2-1, with TRBD1 matching over 9 bases. From germline, CDR1 is MDHEN and CDR2 SYDVKM. V gave up 3 bases and J gave up 4 bases; unmatched junction bases: 7. This CDR3 spans 16 amino acids. CDR3 DNA sequence: TGTGCCAGCAGTTTCTCACAGGGGGCTAGTTACAATGAGCAGTTCTTC. As protein: CASSFSQGASYNEQFF.

The V and J genes are TRBV9 and TRBJ2-1, with 10 bases lining up with TRBD1. Germline assignment: CDR1 SGDLS and CDR2 YYNGEE. Trimming at V came to 3 bases and at J to 7 bases, leaving 4 bases not matched to a gene. The CDR3 sequence is 14 residues long. The CDR3 is CASSEGQGKNEQFF. The CDR3 DNA reads TGTGCCAGCAGCGAGGGACAGGGGAAGAATGAGCAGTTCTTC.

Only a few counts were recorded for this clone. The chain recombines TRBV19 with TRBJ1-1, with 8 bases fitting TRBD1. This CDR3 is 14 amino acids long. CDR1 LNHDA and CDR2 SQIVND come from the germline V gene (reference sequence). V lost 6 bases, J lost 0 bases, and 3 bases stayed unmatched. This CDR3 is CASRRTGMNTEAFF. The CDR3, as DNA: TGTGCCAGTAGGAGGACAGGGATGAACACTGAAGCTTTCTTT.

This clone came up once. The J gene is TRBJ1-4, the V gene TRBV10-3; D possibly corresponds to TRBD1 (6 bases). The germline V gene has CDR1 ENHRY and CDR2 SYGVKD. The CDR3 runs 15 residues. V lost 3 bases to trimming and J lost 7 bases, with 15 bases between them. This CDR3 is CAISERGGGGEKLFF. The DNA for the CDR3 is TGTGCCATCAGTGAAAGGGGGGGAGGTGGTGAAAAACTGTTTTTT.

A few counts support this clone. The CDR3 loop is CASRAGGQETQYF. CDR3 nucleotide sequence: TGTGCCAGCAGAGCGGGGGGGCAAGAGACCCAGTACTTC. V gene TRBV6-5 combines with J gene TRBJ2-5, with 10 bases identical to TRBD2. V trimming: 6 bases; J trimming: 2 bases; junction bases outside the gene matches: 0. The CDR3 runs 13 residues. Per germline, CDR1 MNHEY and CDR2 SVGAGI.

The chain employs TRBV19 and TRBJ1-5, with a tentative D call TRBD1 (6 bases). Germline CDR1 and CDR2: LNHDA and SQIVND (reference sequence). V shed 5 bases and J shed 5 bases, with 10 bases lying between them. This CDR3 is built from 13 residues. CDR3 in amino acids: CASSGAGDQPQHF. In DNA, the CDR3 is TGTGCCAGTAGTGGGGCAGGGGATCAGCCCCAGCATTTT.

The table lists this clone with a few counts. V and J are TRBV19 and TRBJ1-3; unclear D gene. Trimming left V 6 bases short and J 4 bases short, with 16 bases between. The CDR3 length is 15 residues. The germline V gene encodes CDR1 LNHDA and CDR2 SQIVND (reference sequence). CDR3 amino acids: CASRMDSSMGNTIYF. The CDR3 bases are TGTGCCAGTAGAATGGACTCGAGTATGGGAAACACCATATATTTT.

V usage is TRBV29-1 and J usage is TRBJ1-1; tentative D call: TRBD1 (6 bases). The CDR3 runs to 13 residues. The germline V gene encodes CDR1 SQVTM and CDR2 ANQGSEA. V lost 7 bases and J lost 5, with 17 bases in between. The CDR3: CSDVGGGRTEAFF. The DNA for the CDR3 is TGCAGCGACGTCGGCGGGGGGCGGACTGAAGCTTTCTTT.